This TCR beta chain was observed in a study of T cell changes during pregnancy in multiple sclerosis. Assay used: immunoSEQ multiplex PCR; TCRdb lists only in-frame clones, some missing. The sample carries about 84,000 clones, 94% recorded once. Here the sequenced sample was peripheral blood, taken in the second trimester of pregnancy. The clonotype originates from a female donor in good health, enrolled as a control in a pregnancy study.

CDR3 bases: TGTGCCAGCAGGAAGAACGGGAGGAGCACAGATACGCAGTATTTT. It translates to CASRKNGRSTDTQYF. The V gene is TRBV27, the J gene TRBJ2-3; 7 nucleotides line up with TRBD2. The CDR3 extends over 15 amino acids. The junction had 6 bases not matched to a gene; V was cut back by 6 bases and J by 0 bases. From germline, CDR1 is MNHEY and CDR2 SMNVEV (reference sequence).